Sequencing of this TCR beta chain was carried out in a study of OX40 agonist ivuxolimab in advanced cancers. Whole-study context: Intravenous ivuxolimab was administered to patients every 2 weeks at 0.01 to 10 mg/kg.

CDR1 and CDR2 from the germline V gene are LNHNV and YYDKDF (reference sequence). Germline trimming cut 6 bases from V and 6 bases from J; bases unmatched to any gene: 12. The CDR3 has 16 residues. This clone has a single count. Clones were sequenced by immunoSEQ multiplex PCR, and TCRdb holds only the in-frame ones, with some missing. Of tens of thousands of clones in the sample, over 75% were seen once. Sequenced material: CD4+ or CD8+ T cells sorted from blood, taken in a trial of the OX40 agonist ivuxolimab. This chain links TRBV15 with TRBJ2-4, with TRBD2 matching 9 bases. The TCR originated in an adult with an advanced solid tumor such as melanoma, head and neck, liver or kidney cancer. DNA for the CDR3: TGTGCCACCAGAGACCCTGGCGGGGGGGCCCCAAACATTCAGTACTTC. It encodes CATRDPGGGAPNIQYF.